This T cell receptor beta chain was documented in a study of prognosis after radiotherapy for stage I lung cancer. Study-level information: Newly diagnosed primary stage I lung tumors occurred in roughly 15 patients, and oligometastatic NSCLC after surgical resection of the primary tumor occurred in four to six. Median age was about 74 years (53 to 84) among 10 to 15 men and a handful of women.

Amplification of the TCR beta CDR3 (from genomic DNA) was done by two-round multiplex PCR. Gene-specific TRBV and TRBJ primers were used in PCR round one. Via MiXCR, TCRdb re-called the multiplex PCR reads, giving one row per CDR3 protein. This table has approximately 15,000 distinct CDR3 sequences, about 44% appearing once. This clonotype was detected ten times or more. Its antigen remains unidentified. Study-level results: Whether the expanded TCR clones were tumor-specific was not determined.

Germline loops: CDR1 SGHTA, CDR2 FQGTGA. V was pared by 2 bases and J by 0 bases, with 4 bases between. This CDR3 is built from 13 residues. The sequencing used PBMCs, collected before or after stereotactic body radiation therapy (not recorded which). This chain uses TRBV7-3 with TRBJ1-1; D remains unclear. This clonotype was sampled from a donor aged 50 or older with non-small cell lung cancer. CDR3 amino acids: CASSLGMNTEAFF. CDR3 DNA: TGTGCCAGCAGCTTAGGAATGAACACTGAAGCTTTCTTT. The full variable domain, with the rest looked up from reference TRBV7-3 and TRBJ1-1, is GAGVSQTPSNKVTEKGKYVELRCDPISGHTALYWYRQSLGQGPEFLIYFQGTGAADDSGLPNDRFFAVRPEGSVSTLKIQRTERGDSAVYLCASSLGMNTEAFFGQGTRLTVV.